The next 28 T cell receptor beta chains were all read from a single sample in a study of radiation and T cells in renal cell carcinoma. The method was immunoSEQ multiplex PCR; TCRdb's version includes in-frame clones alone and lacks a portion of them. The sample holds over 60,000 clones, over 65% seen once. Time point here: blood 4 weeks post-SBRT, at nephrectomy. The treatment here: 15 Gy SBRT to primary tumor, nephrectomy 4 weeks later. The specimen was blood, collected from a patient whose treatment included radiotherapy and nephrectomy. The receptors come from a woman in her sixties or seventies with renal cell carcinoma.

This clone was seen only a few times. The chain recombines TRBV7-9 with TRBJ1-4; tentative D call: TRBD1 (5 bases). The CDR3 covers 16 residues. Germline V gene lookup returns CDR1 SEHNR and CDR2 FQNEAQ (reference sequence). Trimming left V 5 bases short and J 8 bases short, with 21 bases between. The CDR3 loop reads CASSPYSTGGREKLFF. CDR3 nucleotides: TGTGCCAGCAGCCCTTACTCGACGGGGGGTAGGGAAAAACTGTTTTTT. Full variable domain (outside the CDR3, taken from reference TRBV7-9 and TRBJ1-4): DTGVSQNPRHKITKRGQNVTFRCDPISEHNRLYWYRQTLGQGPEFLTYFQNEAQLEKSRLLSDRFSAERPKGSFSTLEIQRTEQGDSAMYLCASSPYSTGGREKLFFGSGTQLSVL.

The gene calls are TRBV25-1 and TRBJ2-3; perhaps TRBD2 as D (5 bases). The CDR3 length is 16 residues. The germline V gene encodes CDR1 MGHDK and CDR2 SYGVNS. V was pared by 2 bases and J by 2 bases, with 14 bases between. The CDR3 DNA follows: TGTGCCAGCAGTGAACCTGGACGGGAAGTCACAGATACGCAGTATTTT. Encoded protein: CASSEPGREVTDTQYF. The whole variable domain, remainder taken from reference TRBV25-1 and TRBJ2-3, is EADIYQTPRYLVIGTGKKITLECSQTMGHDKMYWYQQDPGMELHLIHYSYGVNSTEKGDLSSESTVSRIRTEHFPLTLESARPSHTSQYLCASSEPGREVTDTQYFGPGTRLTVL.

This chain links TRBV19 with TRBJ2-3; perhaps TRBD1 as D (7 bases). The CDR3 contains 16 residues. V lost 5 bases and J 2 bases, leaving 17 bases between the germline ends. The germline V gene has CDR1 LNHDA and CDR2 SQIVND (reference sequence). The CDR3 spells CASSSIQGGLTDTQYF. For the CDR3, the DNA is TGTGCCAGTAGTTCAATTCAGGGGGGCCTCACAGATACGCAGTATTTT.

The genes are TRBV6-5 and TRBJ1-1; the D is unclear. V gave up 6 bases and J gave up 3 bases, with 11 bases separating them. The length of the CDR3 is 13 residues. CDR1 and CDR2 from the germline V gene are MNHEY and SVGAGI. DNA for the CDR3: TGTGCCAGCAGAAACGGGCCGGACACTGAAGCTTTCTTT. Protein: CASRNGPDTEAFF.

The chain uses TRBV5-4 and TRBJ1-1; a possible D gene is TRBD1 (6 bases). Between the trimmed V and J ends, which lost 0 bases and 6 bases, there was a span of 15 bases. Germline CDR1 reads SGHNT; CDR2 reads YYREEE (reference sequence). The CDR3 length is 15 residues. The CDR3 bases are TGTGCCAGCAGCTTGGCCAGTCAGGGGTGGGCTGAAGCTTTCTTT. This encodes CASSLASQGWAEAFF.

The chain joins TRBV5-1 to TRBJ2-7; TRBD1 is a possible D gene (7 bases). There are 15 residues in the CDR3. CDR1 and CDR2 (germline): SGHRS, YFSETQ. The V end was cut by 0 bases, the J end by 6 bases, with 16 bases between. This CDR3 reads CASSLVGGGTGEQYF. DNA for the CDR3: TGCGCCAGCAGCTTGGTAGGAGGGGGCACGGGCGAGCAGTACTTC. The full variable domain, rest sourced from reference TRBV5-1 and TRBJ2-7, is KAGVTQTPRYLIKTRGQQVTLSCSPISGHRSVSWYQQTPGQGLQFLFEYFSETQRNKGNFPGRFSGRQFSNSRSEMNVSTLELGDSALYLCASSLVGGGTGEQYFGPGTRLTVT.

This clone has a handful of counts. This chain connects TRBV29-1 to TRBJ1-1, with D maybe TRBD1 (5 bases). The CDR3 contains 12 residues. V was clipped by 8 bases and J by 8 bases, with 18 bases between them. Germline V lookup: CDR1 SQVTM, CDR2 ANQGSEA. CDR3 in DNA: TGCAGCACCGGAGGGGTTGGAAGAGAAGCTTTCTTT. Protein: CSTGGVGREAFF. Supplemented by reference TRBV29-1 and TRBJ1-1, the full variable domain reads SAVISQKPSRDICQRGTSLTIQCQVDSQVTMMFWYRQQPGQSLTLIATANQGSEATYESGFVIDKFPISRPNLTFSTLTVSNMSPEDSSIYLCSTGGVGREAFFGQGTRLTVV.

The rearrangement joins TRBV7-8 to TRBJ2-7; D call uncertain. V was pared by 4 bases and J by 4 bases, with 11 bases between. Germline lookup yields CDR1 SGHVS and CDR2 FQNEAQ. The CDR3 has 13 amino acids. Here the CDR3 DNA reads TGTGCCAGCAGCTCCTTTTCCCCTTACGAGCAGTACTTC. Protein: CASSSFSPYEQYF.

The chain couples TRBV9 to TRBJ2-2; 7 bases are shared with TRBD1. The CDR3 is 16 residues long. Trimming removed 3 bases from V and 3 bases from J; junction bases left unmatched: 8. Looked up from germline, CDR1 is SGDLS and CDR2 is YYNGEE. CDR3 sequence reads: CASSDQTGLYTGELFF. Here the CDR3 DNA reads TGTGCCAGCAGCGATCAGACAGGGTTATACACCGGGGAGCTGTTTTTT.

The chain uses TRBV7-2 and TRBJ2-7, with D tentatively TRBD2 (5 bases). Trimming removed 1 base at V and 0 bases at J, with 13 bases between. The germline V gene encodes CDR1 SGHTA and CDR2 FQGNSA. The CDR3 runs 16 residues. The CDR3, as DNA: TGTGCCAGCAGCTTAGTGGGAGCTACCTCCTCCTACGAGCAGTACTTC. This sequence encodes CASSLVGATSSYEQYF.

The DNA for the CDR3 is TGTGCCAGCGATAGGACAGGGGAAAAAAATTCACCCCTCCACTTT. Translated: CASDRTGEKNSPLHF. The chain has TRBV6-1 and TRBJ1-6; 9 nucleotides align to TRBD1. This CDR3 region has 15 residues. With 8 bases clipped from V and 7 bases from J, the junction kept 9 bases outside the gene matches. Germline V CDR1 and CDR2: MNHNS, SASEGT.

This chain links TRBV27 with TRBJ2-1; TRBD2 matches at 7 bases. V was pared by 3 bases and J by 3 bases, with 5 bases of the junction left unmatched. Germline V gene sequence: CDR1 MNHEY, CDR2 SMNVEV (reference sequence). The CDR3 contains 15 residues. The DNA for the CDR3 is TGTGCCAGCAGTTTGGGGGGAGGGCTCTACAATGAGCAGTTCTTC. Its translation is CASSLGGGLYNEQFF.

V is TRBV28 and J is TRBJ2-7; perhaps D is TRBD1 or TRBD2 (5 bases each). Trimming stripped 1 base from V and 2 bases from J, with 9 bases between. CDR3 length equals 14 residues. CDR1 and CDR2 from the germline V gene are MDHEN and SYDVKM. The DNA for the CDR3 is TGTGCCAGCAGTTTATTGGGGGATCCCTACGAGCAGTACTTC. Amino acid sequence: CASSLLGDPYEQYF.

The chain links TRBV7-3 to TRBJ2-3, with D perhaps matching TRBD1 or TRBD2 (5 bases each). V lost 5 bases and J 1 base, leaving 13 bases between the germline ends. From germline, CDR1 is SGHTA and CDR2 FQGTGA. The CDR3 runs to 15 residues. CDR3 region: CASSASRGGTDTQYF. CDR3 DNA: TGTGCCAGCAGCGCTAGCCGGGGCGGCACAGATACGCAGTATTTT. The full variable domain, rest sourced from reference TRBV7-3 and TRBJ2-3, is GAGVSQTPSNKVTEKGKYVELRCDPISGHTALYWYRQSLGQGPEFLIYFQGTGAADDSGLPNDRFFAVRPEGSVSTLKIQRTERGDSAVYLCASSASRGGTDTQYFGPGTRLTVL.

This rearrangement joins TRBV27 to TRBJ1-4; 8 bases fit TRBD1. CDR1 is MNHEY and CDR2 is SMNVEV in the germline V gene (reference sequence). The CDR3 sequence is 15 residues long. The V segment lost 6 bases and the J segment 7 bases; nucleotides outside the gene matches: 10. The CDR3 sequence: CASRGTGKGSEKLFF. The CDR3 DNA reads TGTGCCAGCAGGGGGACAGGTAAAGGCTCTGAAAAACTGTTTTTT.

The chain combines TRBV28 with TRBJ2-3, with 7 bases lining up with TRBD1. Germline assignment: CDR1 MDHEN and CDR2 SYDVKM. V was clipped by 2 bases and J by 3 bases; unmatched bases: 5. This CDR3 contains 15 residues. For the CDR3, the DNA is TGTGCCAGCAGTTTACCTCGGACAGGTACAGATACGCAGTATTTT. The encoded protein is CASSLPRTGTDTQYF.

The rearrangement links TRBV7-9 to TRBJ2-7; perhaps D is TRBD1 or TRBD2 (5 bases each). V lost 5 bases, J lost 0 bases, and 14 bases lay in between. This CDR3 is 15 amino acids long. Germline CDR1 reads SEHNR; CDR2 reads FQNEAQ (reference sequence). CDR3 sequence reads: CASSQRGRLSYEQYF. In DNA form, the CDR3 reads TGTGCCAGCAGCCAGAGGGGCAGACTCTCCTACGAGCAGTACTTC.

This clone was recorded only once. The chain combines TRBV6-1 with TRBJ1-3; D ambiguous. Looked up from germline, CDR1 is MNHNS and CDR2 is SASEGT. V lost 6 bases and J 0 bases, leaving 12 bases between the germline ends. The CDR3 runs 15 residues. The CDR3 spells CASRPWTDSGNTIYF. The CDR3 coding sequence is TGTGCCAGCAGGCCATGGACGGACTCTGGAAACACCATATATTTT.

The V call is TRBV4-3, the J call TRBJ1-5; D not resolved. Trimming removed 0 bases at V and 0 bases at J, with 6 bases between. The CDR3 extends over 15 amino acids. CDR1 and CDR2 from the germline V gene are LGHNA and YSLEER. In DNA form, the CDR3 reads TGCGCCAGCAGCCAAGAGAATTATAGCAATCAGCCCCAGCATTTT. Translating it yields CASSQENYSNQPQHF.

The rearrangement uses TRBV19 and TRBJ1-4; D gene ambiguous. CDR1 LNHDA and CDR2 SQIVND come from the germline V gene (reference sequence). CDR3 length: 14 residues. The V end lost 3 bases, the J end lost 4 bases, and 9 bases lay between the germline ends. The CDR3 reads CASSIVQLNEKLFF. The CDR3 nucleotides are TGTGCCAGTAGTATCGTACAGCTTAATGAAAAACTGTTTTTT.

V usage is TRBV9 and J usage is TRBJ1-2, with 12 bases aligning to TRBD1. Germline CDR1 and CDR2: SGDLS and YYNGEE. This CDR3 is built from 18 residues. V lost 4 bases and J lost 3; bases outside the gene matches: 13. CDR3 sequence: CASSSRRGQGAWDYGYTF. As DNA, the CDR3 is TGTGCCAGCAGCAGTCGGCGGGGACAGGGGGCGTGGGACTATGGCTACACCTTC.

The gene calls are TRBV6-6 and TRBJ1-6; D gene uncertain. CDR1 is MNHNY and CDR2 is SVGAGI in the germline V gene (reference sequence). The CDR3 loop spans 14 amino acids. Deletions cut 0 bases from V and 9 bases from J, with 9 bases between. The CDR3 loop reads CASSYSPYPSPLHF. The CDR3 nucleotides are TGTGCCAGCAGTTACTCGCCGTACCCTTCACCCCTCCACTTT.

This clone was seen once. The chain is built from TRBV19 and TRBJ1-5, with 12 nucleotides matching TRBD1. Germline V lookup: CDR1 LNHDA, CDR2 SQIVND (reference sequence). The V and J ends lost 5 bases and 5 bases, in that order; junction bases with no gene match: 4. The CDR3 has 15 residues. The CDR3 loop reads CASSGTGGADQPQHF. The CDR3 DNA sequence: TGTGCCAGTAGTGGGACAGGGGGCGCAGATCAGCCCCAGCATTTT. Combining the CDR3 with reference TRBV19 and TRBJ1-5 gives the whole variable domain DGGITQSPKYLFRKEGQNVTLSCEQNLNHDAMYWYRQDPGQGLRLIYYSQIVNDFQKGDIAEGYSVSREKKESFPLTVTSAQKNPTAFYLCASSGTGGADQPQHFGDGTRLSIL.

This rearrangement joins TRBV21-1 to TRBJ2-3; TRBD1, the D gene given by the table, was not confirmed from the DNA. TRBV21-1 is deemed a pseudogene. The CDR3 is made up of 21 amino acids. CDR3 DNA sequence: TGTGCCAGCAGCACGTTGCCGGGGACAGGGACCGCGGCGGGGGGCTCAAATACGCAGTATTTT. As protein: CASSTLPGTGTAAGGSNTQYF.

The rearrangement joins TRBV27 to TRBJ2-2; 7 bases line up with TRBD1. The length of the CDR3 is 17 residues. Losses at the gene ends were 5 bases for V and 0 bases for J; bases not matched to a gene: 9. The germline V gene has CDR1 MNHEY and CDR2 SMNVEV (reference sequence). The CDR3 coding sequence is TGTGCCAGCAGTCTACGACCGGGACAGCCGAACACCGGGGAGCTGTTTTTT. Protein sequence: CASSLRPGQPNTGELFF.

This clone has a handful of counts. The chain uses TRBV6-1 and TRBJ1-2; D may be TRBD1 (5 bases). The CDR3 covers 13 residues. CDR1 and CDR2 from the germline V gene are MNHNS and SASEGT. The V gene lost 6 bases and the J gene lost 3 bases, with 11 bases spanning the gap. CDR3 sequence reads: CASRPGSDYGYTF. CDR3 DNA sequence: TGTGCCAGCAGACCAGGGAGTGACTATGGCTACACCTTC.

The chain recombines TRBV21-1 with TRBJ1-1. TRBV21-1 is shown as a pseudogene. This CDR3 has 15 residues. CDR3 in amino acids: CASSKLGGANTEAFF. For the CDR3, the DNA is TGTGCCAGCAGCAAATTAGGGGGGGCCAACACTGAAGCTTTCTTT.

J is TRBJ2-2 and V is TRBV30; D not resolved. The CDR3 loop spans 14 amino acids. In germline, CDR1 is GTSNPN, CDR2 SVGIG (reference sequence). Trimming took off 0 bases at V and 3 bases at J, with 8 bases between the two ends. The CDR3 spells CAWSVLLHTGELFF. The CDR3 DNA sequence: TGTGCCTGGAGTGTACTACTGCACACCGGGGAGCTGTTTTTT.